This TCR beta chain originates from a study of CD8+ T cells in alopecia areata. Looking at the study overall: For the treated group, dosing was oral tofacitinib at 5 to 10 mg twice daily.

About this clone: Its specificity is not known.

Study findings and constraints: For baseline CD8+ expansion, any link to response stays uncertain with one nonresponder.

cDNA prepared by RNA extraction and subsequent reverse transcription served as the template for sequencing. Sequencing used immunoSEQ multiplex PCR; TCRdb keeps in-frame clones, though not all of them. Among under 95,000 clones listed, 70% to 85% were seen once. Trimming cost V 0 bases and J 0 bases, with 5 bases left between them. This CDR3 spans 14 amino acids. Germline V lookup: CDR1 SGHDN, CDR2 FVKESK. The treatment is: oral pan-JAK inhibitor, 5-10 mg twice daily. Peripheral blood samples and lesional scalp punch biopsies were obtained from alopecia areata patients. This chain links TRBV14 with TRBJ1-2; D gene unclear. Here the sequenced sample was CD8+ T cells sorted from blood, taken around week 44, from a patient treated with tofacitinib. The TCR sequence derives from a human donor with alopecia areata. The CDR3 bases are TGTGCCAGCAGCCAAGAAGCACCTAACTATGGCTACACCTTC. Its protein product is CASSQEAPNYGYTF.